This T cell receptor beta chain emerged from a study of OX40 agonist ivuxolimab in advanced cancers. Study background: Ivuxolimab was delivered to patients intravenously every 2 weeks at doses spanning 0.01 to 10 mg/kg. Eligibility admitted prior anti-PD-1, anti-PD-L1 or anti-CTLA-4 therapy; roughly 37% had some.

Study conclusions and caveats: CD4+ and CD8+ blood T cells expanded clonally by week 6 at 0.1 to 3.0 mg/kg. On average, CD8+ T cells had more expanded clones than CD4+.

TCRdb's copy holds only in-frame clones and misses some; the assay was immunoSEQ multiplex PCR. Here the sample spans about 82,000 clones, roughly 90% being singletons. As to this clone: The antigen is unknown.

This TCR derives from an adult with an advanced solid tumor such as melanoma, head and neck, liver or kidney cancer. The source material was CD4+ or CD8+ T cells sorted from blood, sampled in a trial of the OX40 agonist ivuxolimab.

The CDR3 protein is CASSLGRNSMNTEAFF. In DNA form, the CDR3 reads TGTGCCAGCAGCTTAGGGAGGAACAGTATGAACACTGAAGCTTTCTTT. The V call is TRBV7-9, the J call TRBJ1-1, with D hard to call. This CDR3 spans 16 amino acids. The germline gives CDR1 SEHNR, CDR2 FQNEAQ (reference sequence). V dropped 1 base and J dropped 0 bases, with 12 bases sitting between them.